Each of the 8 T cell receptor beta chains below was sequenced from the same sample in a study of cytomegalovirus exposure and HLA in healthy donors. The primer mix had 60 Vbeta and 13 Jbeta primers. Here immunoSEQ multiplex PCR was the method, and the copy in TCRdb shows in-frame clones only, minus some. This table holds 90,000 to 100,000 clones, roughly three quarters found once. Material: PBMCs. The receptors shown here come from a female donor in good health and CMV-seronegative.

The CDR3 DNA reads TGTGCCAGTAGTATCTGGGGGCGCTTGACTGAAGCTTTCTTT. It yields the protein CASSIWGRLTEAFF. The rearrangement links TRBV19 to TRBJ1-1, with D perhaps matching TRBD1 (6 bases). This CDR3 is built from 14 residues. With 3 bases removed from V and 5 bases from J, the gap between germline ends came to 13 bases. Germline CDR1 and CDR2: LNHDA and SQIVND (reference sequence).

In its sample, this clone was seen a few times. The genes are TRBV6-5 and TRBJ1-2; 10 bases fit TRBD1. The CDR3 has 15 amino acids. V shed 5 bases, J shed 4 bases, and the junction held 7 bases outside the gene matches. Germline V gene data show CDR1 as MNHEY and CDR2 as SVGAGI. CDR3 residues: CASSRQGARSYGYTF. In DNA form, the CDR3 reads TGTGCCAGCAGTCGACAGGGGGCGCGAAGCTATGGCTACACCTTC.

This chain links TRBV30 with TRBJ1-1; no definite D call. Trimming took 5 bases from V and 5 from J, leaving 12 bases between them. CDR3 length: 12 residues. Germline-derived CDR1 and CDR2 are GTSNPN and SVGIG (reference sequence). CDR3 region: CAWSPVGTEAFF. CDR3 DNA sequence: TGTGCCTGGTCTCCCGTCGGGACTGAAGCTTTCTTT.

This clone was detected only once. The chain couples TRBV4-1 to TRBJ2-1; D might be TRBD2 (6 bases). The CDR3 sequence is 15 residues long. Trimming stripped 1 base from V and 5 bases from J, with 12 bases between. CDR1 and CDR2 (germline): MGHRA, YSYEKL. The CDR3 here is CASSQGVLANNEQFF. The DNA for the CDR3 is TGCGCCAGCAGCCAAGGAGTACTAGCAAACAATGAGCAGTTCTTC.

CDR3 coding DNA: TGTGCCAGCAACCCACAGGGTATTGATACGCAGTATTTT. It codes for CASNPQGIDTQYF. The rearrangement links TRBV27 to TRBJ2-3, with a possible D match to TRBD1 (6 bases). Germline V CDR1 and CDR2: MNHEY, SMNVEV (reference sequence). This CDR3 is built from 13 residues. Between the trimmed V and J ends, which lost 7 bases and 6 bases, there was a span of 14 bases.

Worth noting for this clone: This CDR3 is also generated by other DNA sequences in the sample. The chain carries TRBV5-1 and TRBJ1-2; 9 bases agree with TRBD1. This CDR3 spans 14 amino acids. With V trimmed by 2 bases and J by 2 bases, 1 base remained unmatched. Germline CDR1 reads SGHRS; CDR2 reads YFSETQ. The CDR3 DNA reads TGCGCCAGCAGCTTAGGACAGGGGAACTATGGCTACACCTTC. Its translation: CASSLGQGNYGYTF.

The rearrangement joins TRBV7-2 to TRBJ1-5; D ambiguous. This CDR3 is built from 15 residues. V lost 0 bases to trimming and J lost 2 bases, with 8 bases between them. From germline, CDR1 is SGHTA and CDR2 FQGNSA. The CDR3 DNA follows: TGTGCCAGCAGCTTAGCGCCTTCGGGCAATCAGCCCCAGCATTTT. The encoded protein is CASSLAPSGNQPQHF.

V and J are TRBV6-4 and TRBJ1-1; 8 nucleotides match TRBD1. Germline V gene data show CDR1 as MRHNA and CDR2 as SNTAGT. V trimming: 5 bases; J trimming: 4 bases; junction bases outside the gene matches: 3. CDR3 length equals 13 residues. The CDR3, as DNA: TGTGCCAGCAGTCCACAGGGGGGCACTGAAGCTTTCTTT. It codes for CASSPQGGTEAFF.